This T cell receptor beta chain is from a study of blood T cells in healthy people across ages (dated by TCRdb to the mid-2010s). For the wider study: In model experiments, template switching captured roughly one uniquely barcoded TCR beta cDNA molecule for every two T cells. The study measured age-related changes in TCR beta repertoire diversity using deep sequencing normalized with unique cDNA molecular identifiers. Four age groups were formed from the donors: young (average 16 years), middle-aged (around 37), aged (62) and long-lived (about 75). Donors of different ages were randomly distributed across sequencing lanes to avoid experimental bias. Two additional independent replicas of 1 million unique cDNA reads from the same blood draw were analyzed for two donors (one aged 18 to 30 and one aged 80 or older).

Library prep was done by 5' RACE. Sequencer: Illumina HiSeq 2500. A second PCR of about 6 to 12 cycles was performed with a sample-barcoded 5' primer and a J-beta primer mix. A template-switch 5' adaptor carrying 12 random nucleotides introduced a unique molecular identifier onto each TCR beta cDNA molecule. Each sample yielded at least 3 million CDR3-containing paired-end reads. First-strand cDNA synthesis was performed from all RNA using the Mint cDNA synthesis kit, with priming by a TRBC-specific oligonucleotide. All cDNA was treated with uracil-DNA glycosylase and then went through a first 18-cycle PCR with the universal primers M1SS and BC2_uni_R. The published analysis was carried out like this. Normalization of each sample was performed by random selection of 1 million high-quality reads, each carrying a distinct molecular identifier. Reads sharing molecular identifiers were discarded rather than binned into consensus sequences. MiTCR, set to a Q25 quality threshold and the strictest error-elimination algorithm, was used for CDR3 identification, clonotype clustering and error correction. A nonparametric unseen species model using Euler transformation provided a lower-bound estimate of total TCR beta diversity. The public reads were run again by TCRdb, first through fastp at Q25 and then through MiXCR, and only productive beta chains were kept. Rows are combined by CDR3 protein, so each entry shows the most common genes and DNA. What appears here as the V and J calls and clone size reflects TCRdb's work, not the paper's. The sample table shows some 1.5 million distinct CDR3 sequences, and 28% are seen once. The top ten clones comprise 6.5% to 8.5% of the sample.

Systemically healthy Caucasian individuals from Russia, 39 in total and aged roughly 6 to 100 years, were included as donors. Each donor gave ten milliliters of peripheral blood, collected into EDTA-treated Vacutainer tubes. PBMCs were isolated by Ficoll-Paque density-gradient centrifugation, with at least 7 million obtained per sample. Trizol reagent was used to extract total RNA from the PBMCs, yielding at least 6 micrograms per sample. Naive CD45RAhigh/CD27high T cell percentages were measured by flow cytometry on a PBMC aliquot from every donor. The investigation overall reported the following: Observed TCR beta diversity correlated strongly with the percentage of naive T cells measured by flow cytometry. Estimates of total diversity based on one million sequenced T cells were regarded as lower bounds and as underestimates. Compared with the aged group, more naive CD4+ T cells, fewer expanded clones and increased TCR diversity were shown by the long-lived group, suggesting age selection. Because profiling used bulk unsorted PBMCs, naive and antigen-experienced compartments could not be compared conclusively. Because the CMV infection status of the donors was unknown, age-related changes in expanded clonotypes may potentially have been confounded. As age increased, observed TCR beta diversity per million T cells dropped in a roughly linear way, and a significant reduction was already evident by age around 41.

Worth noting for this clonotype: It lacks a known antigen. Nothing much larger sits one base from this clone, and base qualities are not available.

There are 17 amino acids in the CDR3, from cysteine to phenylalanine inclusive. The CDR3 DNA has 51 bases and is translated from base 1. Between the V and J ends, shortened by 0 bases and 7 bases respectively, the junction contains 19 bases. From the germline V gene (reference sequence), CDR1 is LGHDT and CDR2 is YNNKEL. The chain couples TRBV3-1 to TRBJ2-1; a tentative D call is TRBD2 (6 bases match). The specimen was blood. The TCR originated in a woman in her twenties or thirties in good health. The CDR3 reads CASSQDWGVRELNEQFF. The DNA sequence is as follows: TGTGCCAGCAGCCAAGATTGGGGGGTGAGGGAGTTGAATGAGCAGTTCTTC.